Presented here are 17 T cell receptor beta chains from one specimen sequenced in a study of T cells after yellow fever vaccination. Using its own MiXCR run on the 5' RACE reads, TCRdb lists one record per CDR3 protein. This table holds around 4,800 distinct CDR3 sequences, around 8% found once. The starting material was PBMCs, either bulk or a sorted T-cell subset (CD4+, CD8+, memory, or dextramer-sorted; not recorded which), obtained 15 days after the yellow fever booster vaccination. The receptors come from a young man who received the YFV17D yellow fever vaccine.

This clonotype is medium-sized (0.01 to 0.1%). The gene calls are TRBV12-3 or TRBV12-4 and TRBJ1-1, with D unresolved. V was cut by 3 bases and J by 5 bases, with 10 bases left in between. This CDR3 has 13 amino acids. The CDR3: CASSFGRGTEAFF. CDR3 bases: TGTGCCAGCAGTTTTGGACGAGGGACTGAAGCTTTCTTT.

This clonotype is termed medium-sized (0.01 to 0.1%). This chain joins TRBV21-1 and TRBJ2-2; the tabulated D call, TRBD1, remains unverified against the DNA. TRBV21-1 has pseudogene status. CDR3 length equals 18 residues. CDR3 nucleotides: TGTGCCAGCAGCAAAGCTGTCTGGGGCGGTACGAACACCGGGGAGCTGTTTTTT. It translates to CASSKAVWGGTNTGELFF.

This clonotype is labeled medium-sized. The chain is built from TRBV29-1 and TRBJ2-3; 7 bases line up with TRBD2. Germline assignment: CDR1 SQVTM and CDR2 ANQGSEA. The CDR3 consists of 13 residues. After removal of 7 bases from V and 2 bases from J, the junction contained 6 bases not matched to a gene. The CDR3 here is CSARAGPTDTQYF. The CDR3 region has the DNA TGCAGCGCCAGAGCGGGACCCACAGATACGCAGTATTTT.

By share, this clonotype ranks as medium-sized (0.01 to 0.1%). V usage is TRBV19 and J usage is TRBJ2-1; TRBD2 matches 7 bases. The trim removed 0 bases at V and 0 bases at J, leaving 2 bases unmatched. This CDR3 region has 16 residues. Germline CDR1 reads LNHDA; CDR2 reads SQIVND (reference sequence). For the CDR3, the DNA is TGTGCCAGTAGTATAGAAGCGGGGAGCTCCTACAATGAGCAGTTCTTC. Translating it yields CASSIEAGSSYNEQFF.

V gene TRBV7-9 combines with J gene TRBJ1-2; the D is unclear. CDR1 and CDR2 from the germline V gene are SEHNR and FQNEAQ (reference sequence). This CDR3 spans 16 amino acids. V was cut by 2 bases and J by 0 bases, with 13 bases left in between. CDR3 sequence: CASSLLSPFPNYGYTF. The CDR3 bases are TGTGCCAGCAGCTTACTTAGCCCGTTCCCTAACTATGGCTACACCTTC.

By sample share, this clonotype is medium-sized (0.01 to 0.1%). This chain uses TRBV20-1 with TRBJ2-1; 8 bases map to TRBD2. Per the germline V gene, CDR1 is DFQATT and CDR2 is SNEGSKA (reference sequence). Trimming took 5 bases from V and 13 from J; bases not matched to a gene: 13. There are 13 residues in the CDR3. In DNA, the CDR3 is TGCAGTGCTCCTAGCACTAACCGGGAGGGTCAGTTCTTC. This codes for CSAPSTNREGQFF.

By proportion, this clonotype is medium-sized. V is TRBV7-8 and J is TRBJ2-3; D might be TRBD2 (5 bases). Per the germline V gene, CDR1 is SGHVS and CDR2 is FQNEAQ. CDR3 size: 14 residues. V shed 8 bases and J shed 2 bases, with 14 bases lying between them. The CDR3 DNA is TGTGCCAGCTACTCGGGATCTTACACAGATACGCAGTATTTT. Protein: CASYSGSYTDTQYF.

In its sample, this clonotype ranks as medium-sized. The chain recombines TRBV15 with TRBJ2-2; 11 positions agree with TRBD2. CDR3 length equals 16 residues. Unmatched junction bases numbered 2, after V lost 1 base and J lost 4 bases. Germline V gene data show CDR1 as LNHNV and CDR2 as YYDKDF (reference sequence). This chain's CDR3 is CATSRALAGGTGELFF. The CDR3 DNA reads TGTGCCACCAGCAGAGCGCTAGCGGGAGGCACCGGGGAGCTGTTTTTT. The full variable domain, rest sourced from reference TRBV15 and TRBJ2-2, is DAMVIQNPRYQVTQFGKPVTLSCSQTLNHNVMYWYQQKSSQAPKLLFHYYDKDFNNEADTPDNFQSRRPNTSFCFLDIRSPGLGDTAMYLCATSRALAGGTGELFFGEGSRLTVL.

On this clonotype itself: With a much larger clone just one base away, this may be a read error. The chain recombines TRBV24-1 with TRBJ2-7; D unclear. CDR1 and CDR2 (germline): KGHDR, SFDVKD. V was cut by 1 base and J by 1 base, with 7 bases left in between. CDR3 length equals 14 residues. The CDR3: CATSDFPSSYEQYF. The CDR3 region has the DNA TGTGCCACCAGTGATTTTCCCAGTTCCTACGAGCAGTACTTC.

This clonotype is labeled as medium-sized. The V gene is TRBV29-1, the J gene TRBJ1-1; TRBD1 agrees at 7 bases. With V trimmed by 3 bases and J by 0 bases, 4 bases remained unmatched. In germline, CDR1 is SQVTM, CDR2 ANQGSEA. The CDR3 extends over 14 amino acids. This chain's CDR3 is CSVDRGNMNTEAFF. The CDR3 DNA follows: TGCAGCGTTGACAGGGGGAATATGAACACTGAAGCTTTCTTT.

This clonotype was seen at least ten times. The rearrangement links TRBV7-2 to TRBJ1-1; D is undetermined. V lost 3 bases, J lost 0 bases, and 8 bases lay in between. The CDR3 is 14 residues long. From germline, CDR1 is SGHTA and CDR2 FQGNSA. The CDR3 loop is CASSFRTVNTEAFF. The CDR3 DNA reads TGTGCCAGCAGCTTCCGTACCGTGAACACTGAAGCTTTCTTT.

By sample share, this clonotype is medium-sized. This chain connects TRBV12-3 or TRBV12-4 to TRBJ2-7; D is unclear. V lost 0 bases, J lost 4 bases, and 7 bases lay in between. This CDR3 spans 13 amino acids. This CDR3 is CASSLASQYEQYF. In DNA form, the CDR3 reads TGTGCCAGCAGTTTAGCCTCGCAGTACGAGCAGTACTTC.

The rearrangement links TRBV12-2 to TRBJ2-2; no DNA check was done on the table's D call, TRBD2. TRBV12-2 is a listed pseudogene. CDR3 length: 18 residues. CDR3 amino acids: CASREGVRERSNTGELFF. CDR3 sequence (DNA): TGTGCAAGTCGCGAGGGTGTTCGGGAGAGATCGAACACCGGGGAGCTGTTTTTT.

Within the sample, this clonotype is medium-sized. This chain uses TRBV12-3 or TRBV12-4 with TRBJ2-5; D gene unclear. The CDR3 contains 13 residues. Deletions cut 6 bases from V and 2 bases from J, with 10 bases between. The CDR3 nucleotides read TGTGCCAGCAGACGAGACGGACAAGAGACCCAGTACTTC. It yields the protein CASRRDGQETQYF.

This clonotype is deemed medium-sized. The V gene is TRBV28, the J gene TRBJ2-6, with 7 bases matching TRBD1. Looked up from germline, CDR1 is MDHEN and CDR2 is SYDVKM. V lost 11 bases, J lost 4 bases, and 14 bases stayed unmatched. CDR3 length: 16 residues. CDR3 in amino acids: CAVGEGATAGANVLTF. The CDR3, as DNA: TGTGCCGTGGGTGAGGGGGCTACGGCCGGGGCCAACGTCCTGACTTTC.

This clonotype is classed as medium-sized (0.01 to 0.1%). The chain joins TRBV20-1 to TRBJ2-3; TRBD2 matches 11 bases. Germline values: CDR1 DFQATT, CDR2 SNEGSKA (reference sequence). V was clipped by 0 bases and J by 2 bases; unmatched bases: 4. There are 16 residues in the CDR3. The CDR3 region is CSARDPLAGATDTQYF. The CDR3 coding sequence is TGCAGTGCTAGAGATCCACTAGCGGGGGCCACAGATACGCAGTATTTT.

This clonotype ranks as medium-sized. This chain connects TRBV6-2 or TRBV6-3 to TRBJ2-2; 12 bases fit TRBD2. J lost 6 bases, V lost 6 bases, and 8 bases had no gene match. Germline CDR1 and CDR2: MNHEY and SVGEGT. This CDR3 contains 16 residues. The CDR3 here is CASSRRLAGDPGELFF. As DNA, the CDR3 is TGTGCCAGCAGCCGCAGACTAGCGGGAGACCCCGGGGAGCTGTTTTTT.